The source of this T cell receptor (beta chain) is a study of blood T cell repertoires in COVID-19. Whole-study context: COVID-19 samples, acute and convalescent, were from the United States, Italy and Spain. Sources were T cells, B-cell-depleted T cells, or PBMCs; the material itself was cDNA or gDNA.

In the original processing: Counts of nucleated cells, estimated from reference gene primer amplification, were obtained. Using immunoSEQ multiplex PCR, the repertoire was profiled, and TCRdb retains in-frame clones only, with some absent. V, J and clone size are taken as reported in that table, and D and trimming were inferred from the DNA itself. The sample lists 100,000 to 150,000 clones, about 89% occurring once. Seattle cases were enrolled at active infection and followed longitudinally. Germline CDR1 and CDR2: SGHTA and FQGNSA. The CDR3 has 15 residues. J gave up 5 bases and V 5 bases, and 7 bases lay outside the gene matches.

Sample: peripheral blood. The rearrangement uses TRBV7-2 and TRBJ1-2; 11 positions match TRBD1. The sequence was collected from a woman between 65 and 79 years old with COVID-19, enrolled during active disease. In nucleotides, the CDR3 is TGTGCCAGCAGCCTTGGAGGGACAGGGGGTTATGGCTACACCTTC. Residues: CASSLGGTGGYGYTF.